A single T cell receptor beta chain is shown here with its context. Its cognate antigen is unknown. The V segment lost 6 bases and the J segment 4 bases; nucleotides outside the gene matches: 10. Germline-derived CDR1 and CDR2 are MGHRA and YSYEKL. This CDR3 region has 15 residues. This entry belongs to a study of cytomegalovirus exposure and HLA in healthy donors. Use of 60 Vbeta and 13 Jbeta primers characterized the PCR. The table came from immunoSEQ multiplex PCR; TCRdb's copy has only in-frame clones and leaves some out. The sample lists approximately 97,000 clones, under 90% seen once, with less than 5% in the top ten. Study results and limitations: Previously analyzed data showed that most TCR beta V segments were productive at a frequency of about 90% or about 30%.

Input material: PBMCs. The sequence was obtained from a woman in her seventies in good health and CMV-seropositive. The V call is TRBV4-1, the J call TRBJ2-5; TRBD1 agrees at 8 bases. This CDR3 reads CASRRTFDRGETQYF. The DNA for the CDR3 is TGCGCCAGCAGGCGAACGTTCGACAGGGGAGAGACCCAGTACTTC.